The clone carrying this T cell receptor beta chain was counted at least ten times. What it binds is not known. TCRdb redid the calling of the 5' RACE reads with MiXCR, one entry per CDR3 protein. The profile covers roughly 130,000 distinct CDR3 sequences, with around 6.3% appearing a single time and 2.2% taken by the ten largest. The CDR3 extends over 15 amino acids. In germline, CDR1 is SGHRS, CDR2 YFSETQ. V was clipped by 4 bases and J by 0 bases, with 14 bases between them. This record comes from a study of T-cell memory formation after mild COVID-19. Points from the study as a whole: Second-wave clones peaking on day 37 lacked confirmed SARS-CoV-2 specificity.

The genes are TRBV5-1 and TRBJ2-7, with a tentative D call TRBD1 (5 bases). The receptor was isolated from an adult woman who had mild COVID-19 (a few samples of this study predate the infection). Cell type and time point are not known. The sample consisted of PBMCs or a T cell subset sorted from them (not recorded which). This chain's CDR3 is CASSPTAGNSYEQYF. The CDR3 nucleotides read TGCGCCAGCAGCCCTACGGCAGGGAACTCCTACGAGCAGTACTTC.